A selection of T cell receptor beta chains follows, all from one sample in a study of T cell responses to AZD1222 COVID-19 vaccine. Clones were read by immunoSEQ multiplex PCR, and TCRdb kept only the in-frame ones, dropping some. The table shows about 85,000 clones, with roughly nine tenths occurring only once. Sequences were derived from peripheral blood, sampled on day 0 of AZD1222 vaccination. The receptors come from an adult in good health. Each CDR3 is given with its conserved first and last residue. The D gene is left open where the match is weak. Rows give clone size only sometimes, using once, few, many, or a class for an expanded clone.

v_call	clone_size	d_call	j_call	cdr3_aa	cdr3_nt
TRBV16	-	-	TRBJ1-6	CASSLRGGSPLHF	TGTGCCAGCAGCCTCCGGGGGGGCTCACCCCTCCACTTT
TRBV25-1	-	-	TRBJ2-2	CAISGTNTGELFF	TGTGCCATCTCCGGGACGAACACCGGGGAGCTGTTTTTT
TRBV28	-	-	TRBJ2-7	CASSLEVISYEQYF	TGTGCCAGCAGTTTGGAGGTGATCTCCTACGAGCAGTACTTC
TRBV10-3	-	TRBD1	TRBJ2-7	CAISESRGQGSGEQYF	TGTGCCATCAGTGAATCTCGGGGACAGGGCTCTGGCGAGCAGTACTTC
TRBV6-5	-	-	TRBJ1-5	CASLMNSNQPQHF	TGTGCCAGCCTGATGAATAGCAATCAGCCCCAGCATTTT
TRBV4-2	few	-	TRBJ2-3	CASSLGVSTDTQYF	TGTGCCAGCAGCCTCGGGGTATCCACAGATACGCAGTATTTT
TRBV7-3	-	-	TRBJ1-1	CASSLYGGEAFF	TGTGCCAGCAGCTTATACGGGGGGGAAGCTTTCTTT
TRBV19	-	TRBD1	TRBJ1-5	CASSTTGGVNQPQHF	TGTGCCAGTAGTACTACAGGGGGAGTCAATCAGCCCCAGCATTTT
TRBV5-6	-	TRBD2	TRBJ2-3	CASSLISGALLSTDTQYF	TGTGCCAGCAGCTTAATCAGCGGGGCACTTTTAAGCACAGATACGCAGTATTTT
TRBV6-1	-	-	TRBJ1-2	CASSESQGIYGYTF	TGTGCCAGCAGTGAATCGCAGGGAATCTATGGCTACACCTTC
TRBV6-2/TRBV6-3	-	-	TRBJ1-2	CASSKLQGYHYGYTF	TGTGCCAGCAGTAAACTACAGGGATACCACTATGGCTACACCTTC
TRBV28	-	-	TRBJ1-4	CASTKQGGKLFF	TGTGCCAGCACGAAACAGGGAGGAAAACTGTTTTTT
TRBV7-6	-	-	TRBJ1-4	CASSLAPSTTNEKLFF	TGTGCCAGCAGCTTAGCCCCCAGCACAACTAATGAAAAACTGTTTTTT
TRBV7-3	-	-	TRBJ2-7	CASSLTSQNYEQYF	TGTGCCAGCAGCTTAACGAGTCAGAACTACGAGCAGTACTTC
TRBV4-1	-	-	TRBJ2-1	CASSQEQASSRFNEQFF	TGCGCCAGCAGCCAAGAACAGGCCAGCAGTCGATTCAATGAGCAGTTCTTC
TRBV25-1	-	TRBD1	TRBJ1-2	CASSRPGTGENGYTF	TGTGCCAGCAGTCGACCCGGGACAGGGGAAAATGGCTACACCTTC
TRBV6-2/TRBV6-3	-	TRBD2	TRBJ2-1	CASSGLREQFF	TGTGCCAGTAGCGGGTTAAGGGAGCAGTTCTTC
TRBV12-3/TRBV12-4	-	-	TRBJ1-1	CASSPRTEAFF	TGTGCCAGCAGCCCACGGACTGAAGCTTTCTTT
TRBV5-1	-	TRBD1	TRBJ1-2	CASSSTGQVYGYTF	TGCGCCAGCAGCTCCACCGGACAGGTCTATGGCTACACCTTC
TRBV9	few	TRBD2	TRBJ2-1	CASSTSGGWNEQFF	TGTGCCAGCAGTACTAGCGGGGGATGGAATGAGCAGTTCTTC
TRBV6-5	-	-	TRBJ1-4	CASSRTANEKLFF	TGTGCCAGCTCAAGGACGGCTAATGAAAAACTGTTTTTT
TRBV27	many	TRBD1	TRBJ1-2	CASSPNRGRSYGYTF	TGTGCCAGCAGTCCGAACAGGGGGCGCAGCTATGGCTACACCTTC
TRBV1	-	-	TRBJ1-5	CTSRAHQPQHF	TGCACCAGCAGGGCCCATCAGCCCCAGCATTTT
TRBV19	-	TRBD1	TRBJ1-2	CASSNEGAELYGYTF	TGTGCCAGTTCTAACGAGGGGGCAGAATTATATGGCTACACCTTC
TRBV24-1	-	-	TRBJ1-5	CATSGRTGGNQPQHF	TGTGCCACCTCAGGGCGTACGGGAGGCAATCAGCCCCAGCATTTT
TRBV15	-	-	TRBJ2-3	CATSRYSYHTDTQYF	TGTGCCACCAGCAGATATAGCTATCACACAGATACGCAGTATTTT
TRBV28	-	TRBD1	TRBJ1-1	CASSRQGARVAFF	TGTGCCAGCAGTCGACAGGGGGCGCGAGTAGCTTTCTTT
TRBV11-2	-	-	TRBJ1-3	CASSLQETSGNTIYF	TGTGCCAGCAGCTTGCAGGAGACCTCTGGAAACACCATATATTTT
TRBV4-3	-	-	TRBJ2-2	CASSTTISTNTGELFF	TGCGCCAGCAGCACCACGATCTCTACGAACACCGGGGAGCTGTTTTTT
TRBV6-1	-	-	TRBJ2-7	CASSEVGIYEQYF	TGTGCCAGCAGTGAGGTCGGAATCTACGAGCAGTACTTC
TRBV29-1	-	-	TRBJ1-5	CSVEVVGGGGQPQHF	TGCAGCGTTGAAGTGGTCGGCGGGGGTGGCCAGCCCCAGCATTTT
TRBV10-3	-	TRBD1	TRBJ1-1	CAISAATGLNTEAFF	TGTGCCATCAGTGCAGCGACAGGGCTGAACACTGAAGCTTTCTTT
TRBV5-1	-	-	TRBJ2-3	CASTGRVLPTGADTQYF	TGCGCCAGCACGGGGAGGGTCCTACCTACAGGGGCAGATACGCAGTATTTT
TRBV19	-	-	TRBJ1-1	CASSITPRGPGSNTEAFF	TGTGCCAGTAGTATAACCCCACGAGGACCCGGGTCTAACACTGAAGCTTTCTTT
TRBV19	-	TRBD1	TRBJ1-1	CASTRDRGLTEAFF	TGTGCCAGTACCCGGGACAGGGGGCTTACTGAAGCTTTCTTT
TRBV19	-	TRBD1	TRBJ1-5	CATATTGATNQPQHF	TGTGCCACCGCAACCACAGGGGCTACCAATCAGCCCCAGCATTTT
TRBV25-1	-	-	TRBJ1-4	CASSKLTGGPTNEKLFF	TGTGCCAGCAGCAAACTGACGGGGGGGCCAACTAATGAAAAACTGTTTTTT
TRBV7-3	-	-	TRBJ2-5	CASSLMGGWETQYF	TGTGCCAGCAGCTTAATGGGGGGCTGGGAGACCCAGTACTTC
TRBV4-2	-	-	TRBJ1-4	CASSQDFDRDFNEKLFF	TGTGCCAGCAGCCAAGATTTTGACCGTGATTTTAATGAAAAACTGTTTTTT
TRBV7-2	-	-	TRBJ1-4	CASSSSGGGGGSEKLFF	TGTGCCAGCAGCTCCTCGGGTGGCGGCGGAGGCAGTGAAAAACTGTTTTTT
TRBV25-1	-	-	TRBJ1-1	CASSETGTTFLAFF	TGTGCCAGCAGTGAAACCGGGACAACCTTTTTGGCTTTCTTT
TRBV3-1/TRBV3-2	-	-	TRBJ1-1	CASSPSGGWNTEAFF	TGTGCCAGCAGCCCCTCGGGGGGCTGGAACACTGAAGCTTTCTTT
TRBV15	few	TRBD2	TRBJ2-5	CATSRDGRLGPETQYF	TGTGCCACCAGCAGAGACGGGAGGTTGGGGCCAGAGACCCAGTACTTC
TRBV13	-	-	TRBJ1-1	CASDRGNTEAFF	TGTGCCAGCGACCGGGGAAACACTGAAGCTTTCTTT
TRBV19	few	-	TRBJ1-1	CASSRYKNTEAFF	TGTGCCAGTAGTCGATATAAGAACACTGAAGCTTTCTTT
TRBV15	-	-	TRBJ2-1	CATSRVGNEQFF	TGTGCCACCAGCCGGGTTGGAAATGAGCAGTTCTTC
TRBV3-1/TRBV3-2	-	-	TRBJ1-1	CASSPRHKAEAFF	TGTGCCAGCAGCCCCCGGCATAAAGCTGAAGCTTTCTTT
TRBV2	-	-	TRBJ1-2	CASSRDDNPNYGYTF	TGTGCCAGCAGTCGGGACGACAACCCAAACTATGGCTACACCTTC
TRBV28	-	-	TRBJ1-5	CASGLTGSRQHF	TGTGCCAGCGGGCTAACGGGCTCCCGGCAGCATTTT
TRBV30	-	-	TRBJ1-5	CAWSVDSNQPQHF	TGTGCCTGGAGTGTTGATAGCAATCAGCCCCAGCATTTT
TRBV4-3	-	-	TRBJ2-7	CASSQEIGTEQYF	TGCGCCAGCAGCCAAGAGATAGGCACCGAGCAGTACTTC
TRBV6-5	-	TRBD2	TRBJ2-1	CATLKEGGPYNEQFF	TGTGCCACGTTAAAGGAGGGAGGGCCCTACAATGAGCAGTTCTTC
TRBV10-1	-	-	TRBJ2-7	CASGTSTYEQYF	TGCGCCAGCGGGACATCTACCTACGAGCAGTACTTC
TRBV2	-	-	TRBJ1-6	CASSEVGQGRGSPLHF	TGTGCCAGCAGTGAAGTCGGGCAGGGTAGAGGGTCACCCCTCCACTTT
TRBV4-1	-	TRBD1	TRBJ1-1	CASSHDPWTGSNTEAFF	TGCGCCAGCAGCCACGACCCTTGGACAGGTTCGAACACTGAAGCTTTCTTT
TRBV9	few	-	TRBJ2-6	CASSVVPSGANVLTF	TGTGCCAGCAGCGTAGTCCCCTCTGGGGCCAACGTCCTGACTTTC
TRBV9	-	-	TRBJ1-5	CASSAMGGNQPQHF	TGTGCCAGCAGCGCCATGGGGGGCAATCAGCCCCAGCATTTT
TRBV5-5	-	-	TRBJ1-1	CASSRVLTNTEAFF	TGTGCCAGCAGCCGGGTTCTTACGAACACTGAAGCTTTCTTT